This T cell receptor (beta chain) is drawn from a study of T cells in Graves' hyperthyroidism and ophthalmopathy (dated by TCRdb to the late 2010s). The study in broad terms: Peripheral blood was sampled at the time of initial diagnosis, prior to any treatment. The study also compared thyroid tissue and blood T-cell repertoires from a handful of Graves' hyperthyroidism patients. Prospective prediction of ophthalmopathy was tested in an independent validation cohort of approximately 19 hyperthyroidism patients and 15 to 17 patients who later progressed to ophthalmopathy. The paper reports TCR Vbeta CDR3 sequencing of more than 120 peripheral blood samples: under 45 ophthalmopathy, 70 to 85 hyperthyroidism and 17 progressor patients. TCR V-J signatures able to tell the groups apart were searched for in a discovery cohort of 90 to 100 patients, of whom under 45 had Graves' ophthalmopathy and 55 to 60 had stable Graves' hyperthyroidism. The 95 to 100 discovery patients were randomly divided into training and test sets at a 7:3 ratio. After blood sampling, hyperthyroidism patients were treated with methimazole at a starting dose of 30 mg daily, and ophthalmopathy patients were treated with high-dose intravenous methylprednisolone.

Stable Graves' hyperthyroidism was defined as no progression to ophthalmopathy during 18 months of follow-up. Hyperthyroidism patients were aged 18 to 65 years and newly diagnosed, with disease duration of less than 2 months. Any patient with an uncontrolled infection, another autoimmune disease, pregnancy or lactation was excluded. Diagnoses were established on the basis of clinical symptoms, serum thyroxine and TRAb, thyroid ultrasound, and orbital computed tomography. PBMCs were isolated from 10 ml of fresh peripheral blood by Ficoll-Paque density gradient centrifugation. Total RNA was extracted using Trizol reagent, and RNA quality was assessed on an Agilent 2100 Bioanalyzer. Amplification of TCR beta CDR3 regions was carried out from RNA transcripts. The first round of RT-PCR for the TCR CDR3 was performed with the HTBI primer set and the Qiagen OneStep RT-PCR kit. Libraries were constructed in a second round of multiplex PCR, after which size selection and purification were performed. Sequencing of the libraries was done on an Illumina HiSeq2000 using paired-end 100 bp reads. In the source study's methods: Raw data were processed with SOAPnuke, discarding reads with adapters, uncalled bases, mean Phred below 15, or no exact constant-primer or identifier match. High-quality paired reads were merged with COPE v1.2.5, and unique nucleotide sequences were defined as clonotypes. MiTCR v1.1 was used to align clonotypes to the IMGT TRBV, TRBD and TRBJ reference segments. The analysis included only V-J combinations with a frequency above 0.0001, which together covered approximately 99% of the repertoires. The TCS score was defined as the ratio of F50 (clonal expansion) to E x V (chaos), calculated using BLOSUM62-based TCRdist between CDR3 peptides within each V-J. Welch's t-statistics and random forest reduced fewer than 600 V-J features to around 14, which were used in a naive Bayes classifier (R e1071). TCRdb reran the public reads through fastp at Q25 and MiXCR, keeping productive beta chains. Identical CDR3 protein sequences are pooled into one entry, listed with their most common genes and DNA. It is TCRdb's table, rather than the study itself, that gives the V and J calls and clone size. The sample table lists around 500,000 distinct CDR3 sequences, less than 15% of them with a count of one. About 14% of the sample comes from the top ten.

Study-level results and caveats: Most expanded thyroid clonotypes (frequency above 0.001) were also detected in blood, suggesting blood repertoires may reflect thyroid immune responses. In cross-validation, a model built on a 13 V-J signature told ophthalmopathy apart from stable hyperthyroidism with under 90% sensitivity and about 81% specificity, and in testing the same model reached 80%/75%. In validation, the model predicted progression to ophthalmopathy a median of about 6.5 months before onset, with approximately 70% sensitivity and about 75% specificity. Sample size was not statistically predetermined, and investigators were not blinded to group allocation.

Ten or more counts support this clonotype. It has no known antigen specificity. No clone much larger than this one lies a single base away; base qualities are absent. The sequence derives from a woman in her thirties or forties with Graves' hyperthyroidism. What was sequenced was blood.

The DNA sequence follows: TGTGCCTGGAGTGGGCAGGGGGCTCCTAATGAAAAACTGTTTTTT. It translates as CAWSGQGAPNEKLFF. The rearrangement joined TRBV30 to TRBJ1-4; 8 of the junction bases match TRBD1. Taken from the germline V gene (reference sequence), the CDR1 and CDR2 loops are GTSNPN and SVGIG. V is trimmed back by 1 base and J by 3 bases, and the junction contains 4 bases that no gene match accounts for. The CDR3 runs 15 amino acids, cysteine and phenylalanine included. Just the 45-base CDR3 DNA is kept, in frame starting at base 1.